Listed here is a single T cell receptor beta chain. This receptor's antigen is unknown. Base qualities are missing; no much larger clone stands one base away. The sample belongs to a study of T-cell memory formation after mild COVID-19 (dated by TCRdb to the early 2020s). As for the study more broadly: Most TCR sequence clusters were specific to one of the two donors. In a couple of donors, T-cell clones that expanded and contracted after mild COVID-19 were followed by sequencing TCRalpha and TCRbeta repertoires longitudinally. Two young, previously healthy adult volunteers made up the cohort, one male and one female.

The CDR3, cysteine through phenylalanine, is 14 amino acids long. Kept here is only the CDR3 DNA, which spans 42 bases and is read in frame from base 1. The germline V gene supplies CDR1 SNHLY and CDR2 FYNNEI. Trimming accounts for 7 bases at V and 4 bases at J, while the number of junction bases matched to no gene is 6. Points the paper makes about the study in general: Contracting CD4+ clones turned up mainly in the CM and EM memory subsets, whereas EMRA was where CD8+ clones were enriched. SARS-CoV-2 specificity was not confirmed for the second-wave clones peaking on day 37. Only a couple of mild cases were covered by the study, and larger cohorts that include severe cases with pre-infection samples were considered necessary. Clones that contracted from day 15 to 85 showed balanced CD4/CD8 phenotypes, whereas a second wave of clones that expanded from day 15 to 37 leaned towards CD4+. Some responding clones were found in pre-infection memory, which suggests that pre-existing cross-reactive memory T cells took part in the SARS-CoV-2 response.

The sequencing machine was an Illumina NovaSeq 6000. TCRalpha and TCRbeta cDNA libraries were constructed by 5'RACE with constant-segment primers, with sample barcodes and unique molecular identifiers being introduced. Trizol reagent was used to extract RNA from every sample. Libraries were amplified in two PCR steps, with a second sample barcode and Illumina TruSeq adapters added in the second step. Sequencing of libraries was performed on an Illumina NovaSeq with 2 x 150 bp paired-end reads. For the original study's pipeline: Demultiplexing of reads and collapsing into UMI-guided consensus sequences were performed with migec v1.2.7. Using mixcr v2.1.11, UMI consensuses were aligned to TRA and TRB V and J templates and then assembled into clonotypes. Clonotypes were classified as expanded or contracted when called significant by both edgeR and NoisET, with noise models trained on biological replicates. For edgeR calls, the cutoffs were a false discovery rate-adjusted p below 0.01 and a log2 fold-change threshold of 1. As an exploratory analysis of dynamics, max-normalized trajectories of the 1000 most abundant clonotypes were examined by PCA with hierarchical clustering. The CD4 or CD8 phenotype of responding clones was assigned using the separately sequenced CD4+ and CD8+ repertoires. TCRdb cleaned the public reads at Q25 with fastp, built clones with MiXCR and kept in-frame beta chains. All rows with the same CDR3 protein become a single entry with the most common DNA and genes. TCRdb's processing, not the authors' own work, is the source of the V and J calls. The sample profile shows hundreds of thousands of distinct CDR3 sequences; 15% to 25% of them were found once. 7.5% to 9.5% of the sample comes from the top ten.

Ficoll-Paque density gradient centrifugation was used to isolate PBMCs. The source material was PBMCs or a T cell subset sorted from them (not recorded which). The chain couples TRBV2 to TRBJ2-7; TRBD2 fits 11 bases in the junction. This receptor was taken from an adult woman who had mild COVID-19 (a few samples of this study predate the infection). The sample titles of this study are shuffled in the database, so cell type and time point are left out; the donor was told from shared clones. The CDR3 region: CASKTSGVSYEQYF. The sequenced DNA: TGTGCCAGCAAGACTAGCGGGGTATCATACGAGCAGTACTTC.